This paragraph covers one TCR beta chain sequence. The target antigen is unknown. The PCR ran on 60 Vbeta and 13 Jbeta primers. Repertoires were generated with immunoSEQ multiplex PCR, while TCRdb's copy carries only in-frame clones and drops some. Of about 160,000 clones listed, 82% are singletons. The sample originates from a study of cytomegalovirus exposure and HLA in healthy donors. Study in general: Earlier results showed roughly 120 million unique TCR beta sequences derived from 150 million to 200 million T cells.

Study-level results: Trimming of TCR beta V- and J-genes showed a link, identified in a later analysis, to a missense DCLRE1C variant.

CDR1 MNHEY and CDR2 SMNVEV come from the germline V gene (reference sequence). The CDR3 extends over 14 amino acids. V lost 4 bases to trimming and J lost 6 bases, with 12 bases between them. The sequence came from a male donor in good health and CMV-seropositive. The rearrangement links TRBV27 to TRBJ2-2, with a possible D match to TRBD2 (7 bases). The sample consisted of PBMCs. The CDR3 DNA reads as TGTGCCAGCAGTTCTGGGGGGGGGCCCGGGGAGCTGTTTTTT. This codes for CASSSGGGPGELFF.